Given below is one TCR beta chain in context. Its antigen is undetermined. V was cut by 6 bases and J by 3 bases, with 6 bases left in between. Germline CDR1 and CDR2: DFQATT and SNEGSKA (reference sequence). The CDR3 sequence is 10 residues long. The record originates from a study of T cells in Graves' hyperthyroidism and ophthalmopathy. Study in general: Before any treatment, at initial diagnosis, peripheral blood was collected. Study-level findings and limits: Ophthalmopathy was predicted by the model a median of roughly 6.6 months ahead of onset. Researchers report that a 13 V-J model separated ophthalmopathy from stable hyperthyroidism.

These patients, aged 18 to 65, had recently diagnosed hyperthyroidism lasting under 2 months. TCR beta CDR3 regions were amplified from RNA. In the first-round RT-PCR of the TCR CDR3, the HTBI primer set was used. TCRdb reanalysed the multiplex PCR reads using MiXCR and keeps one entry per CDR3 protein. Of around 700,000 distinct CDR3 sequences in the sample, about 19% are singletons; the top ten hold 15% to 20%. The rearrangement joins TRBV20-1 to TRBJ2-7; D ambiguous. Sequenced: blood. This clonotype was obtained from a woman aged 45-59 years with Graves' hyperthyroidism that later progressed to Graves' ophthalmopathy. CDR3 loop: CSAVDYEQYF. In DNA, the CDR3 is TGCAGTGCCGTCGACTACGAGCAGTACTTC.